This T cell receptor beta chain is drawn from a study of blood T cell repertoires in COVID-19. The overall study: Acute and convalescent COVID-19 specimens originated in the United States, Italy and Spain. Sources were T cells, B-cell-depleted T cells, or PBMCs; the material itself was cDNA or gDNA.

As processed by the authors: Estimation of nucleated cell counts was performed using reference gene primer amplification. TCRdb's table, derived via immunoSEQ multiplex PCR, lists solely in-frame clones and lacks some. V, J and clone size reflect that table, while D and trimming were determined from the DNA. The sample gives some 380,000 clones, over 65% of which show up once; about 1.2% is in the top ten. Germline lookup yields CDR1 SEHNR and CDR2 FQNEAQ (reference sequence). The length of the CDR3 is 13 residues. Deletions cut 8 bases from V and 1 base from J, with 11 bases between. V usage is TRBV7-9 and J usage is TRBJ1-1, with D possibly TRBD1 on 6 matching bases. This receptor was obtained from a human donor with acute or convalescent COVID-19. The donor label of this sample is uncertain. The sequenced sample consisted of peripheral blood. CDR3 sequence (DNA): TGTGCCAGCGGGAAGACAGGGAACACTGAAGCTTTCTTT. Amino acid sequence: CASGKTGNTEAFF.